This is a list of T cell receptor beta chains from one sample in a study of Graves' ophthalmopathy and Graves' hyperthyroidism. Using its own MiXCR run on the multiplex PCR reads, TCRdb lists one record per CDR3 protein. Of around 170,000 distinct CDR3 sequences in the sample, approximately 40% were seen once. The sample consisted of peripheral blood. These receptor sequences come from a woman aged 35 to 49 with Graves' ophthalmopathy. The conserved cysteine and the conserved F or W are not part of the CDR3 here.

v_call cdr3_aa
TRBV28 ASSLYGGGNQPQH
TRBV15 ATSRDPPRSPGNTIY
TRBV28 ASSLSGPGSGSPLH
TRBV6-1 ASRGLAEYEQY
TRBV5-1 ASSLRTGGYTGELF
TRBV27 ASSPSIGGEQY
TRBV29-1 SVEVGLANYEQY
TRBV7-8 ASSLVGVGHGTQY
TRBV4-1 ASSQDLTGDVHQPQH
TRBV6-1 ASSEDPPGSYQETQY
TRBV6-2/TRBV6-3 ASSYGASDGANVLT
TRBV7-9 ASSLYRELPGGYT
TRBV30 AWSVAPARAYEQY
TRBV29-1 SVEDFTGFYGYT
TRBV7-8 ASSPRVFGRGESYEQY
TRBV27 ASSLDRTTFNNSPLH
TRBV6-5 ASWGRGYGYT
TRBV12-3/TRBV12-4 ASSASGRAKSRETQY
TRBV29-1 SVEGQGNQPQH
TRBV2 ASRVGGVTQY
TRBV7-8 ASSLAGFGELF
TRBV6-1 ASRSGSGPNSPLH
TRBV6-2/TRBV6-3 ASSYSRIYTSNQPQH
TRBV5-1 ASSFSGQQNTEAF